This T cell receptor beta chain was documented in a study of shared clonotypes between healthy human individuals (dated by TCRdb to between 2020 and 2021). Study-wide context: The cohort comprised a couple of women and a few men aged 18 to 49 years. Per donor, leukapheresis produced somewhere between about 0.94 and 9 billion PBMCs. Blood TCR repertoires of about 5 healthy adults were deeply sequenced to estimate repertoire size and the extent of clonotype sharing between individuals. Different laboratories and diverse techniques were used to prepare libraries and sequence TCR repertoires, to increase sequencing depth and limit assay-specific biases. For each donor, three plates each were used for CD4 naive and CD4 memory, two plates were used for CD8 naive, and one plate was used for CD8 memory.

On the study overall, not on this receptor specifically: Even with the large sequencing depth, rarefaction of the sorted-subset datasets indicated that sequencing was incomplete. Based on pairwise subsampling, the degree of clonotype sharing among donors was expected to be affected by sequencing depth. Sampling was restricted to blood, and TCR repertoires in tissues likely differ from the TCR repertoires found in blood. Because the study included a small number of donors, the genetic and exposure-history diversity represented was limited. Compared with non-shared clonotypes, clonotypes shared by all four sorted-subset donors had higher generation probabilities. Larger estimated clonotype richness was generally found for naive subsets than for memory subsets. When a handful of donors were compared, the shared fraction of clonotypes was about 5% for naive CD4, around 3.5% for naive CD8, more than 2% for memory CD4, and under 0.5% for memory CD8.

For the CD8 naive samples, CD45RO-negative cells were positively selected for CCR7, yielding a CD45RA+CCR7+ population from which TemRA cells were excluded. The donors were healthy, HIV-negative adults who had no recently reported acute infections or vaccinations. Only Caucasian adults living in Nashville, Tennessee, USA were represented among the donors. Blood was obtained by leukapheresis, after which PBMCs were separated by Ficoll-Histopaque density gradient centrifugation and cryopreserved in liquid nitrogen vapor phase. Analytical flow cytometry was used to check the purity and quantity of each magnetically sorted T cell population. From each sorted fraction, genomic DNA was isolated and quantified by UV absorbance on a Nanodrop 2000c. TCR CDR3 regions were amplified from genomic DNA by multiplex PCR using the deep immunoSEQ assay. Genomic DNA extracted from each cell subset was distributed evenly over all wells of several immunoSEQ 96-well plates, and each plate served as one replicate. For sorted subsets, 200 to 250 ng genomic DNA, equal to 30,000 or so T cell genomes, was loaded into each replicate PCR. The purified libraries were quantified using a Qubit 3.0 fluorometer, sized with a Bioanalyzer 2100, and then quantified again using the KAPA Library Quantification kit. Each immunoSEQ 96-well plate was sequenced on its own single-read 150-cycle Illumina NextSeq 550 flow cell. Under the source paper's analysis protocol: Because the immunoSEQ output held only junctional sequences and lacked quality scores, the filtering could not match the filtering applied to full-length reads. Sequences were annotated with PyIR, a Python wrapper for IgBLAST v1.9, and V/J genes and CDR3 were assigned using IMGT germline references. Reads with weak V/J assignments (E-value above 1e-6), missing CDR3, stop codons, out-of-frame junctions, or ambiguous translated residues were removed. V3J clonotypes were defined as sequences sharing the same inferred V gene, J gene, and CDR3 amino acid sequence. Percentage overlap between repertoires was calculated by dividing the number of shared unique clonotypes by the size of the smaller repertoire. Three approaches were used to assess repertoire richness: RTK rarefaction, the Chao1 estimator, and Recon v2.1 estimates of unobserved clonotypes. For all TCRbeta clonotypes obtained by the gDNA method from a few donors, generation probabilities were computed with OLGA. TCRdb's version of the immuneACCESS table is confined to in-frame rearrangements and falls short of the full clone set. An unresolved V gene accounts for under half of the shortfall where checked; the remainder is of unknown origin. Clonal size and the V and J genes are those of that table, whereas D and trimming came from the DNA. The sample profile shows about 610,000 clones; 96% of them were found once. More than 0.085% of the sample is taken by the ten largest.

Notes on this clone: The antigen it binds to is not known. One base away there is no much larger clone; base qualities are not given.

The receptor was isolated from a woman aged 25 to 39 in good health. Sequenced input: naive CD8+ T cells sorted from blood. The meaning of the sample's cell subset or site label: CD45RA+CCR7+.

This receptor has the CDR3 CASSQDPGTAQETQYF. In nucleotide form, the sequence is TGCGCCAGCAGCCAAGACCCCGGGACAGCGCAAGAGACCCAGTACTTC. The chain couples TRBV4-1 to TRBJ2-5, with 7 middle bases fitting TRBD1. The germline V gene encodes CDR1 MGHRA and CDR2 YSYEKL. From the cysteine up to the phenylalanine, the CDR3 has a length of 16 residues. CDR3 DNA is the only sequence kept; it has 48 bases, read in frame from the first base. Compared with germline, V lacks 0 bases and J lacks 2 bases; bases without a gene match: 6.